This is a list of T cell receptor beta chains from one sample in a study of blood T cell repertoires in COVID-19. The method was immunoSEQ multiplex PCR; TCRdb's version includes in-frame clones alone and lacks a portion of them. The profile shows about 360,000 clones, approximately 88% of them singletons. Sequenced sample: PBMCs or T cells enriched from blood (not recorded which). These receptors all come from a woman between 35 and 50 years old with acute COVID-19. Each CDR3 is given with its conserved first and last residue. Fields, in order: clone size, D gene, V gene, J gene, CDR3 protein, CDR3 DNA. A D gene is named only where the DNA matches it firmly. The size field is filled for only some rows; it gives once, few, many or a size class.

>.|.|TRBV7-9|TRBJ1-5
CASSTGMLVNQPQHF
TGTGCCAGCAGCACCGGGATGCTAGTCAATCAGCCCCAGCATTTT
>.|.|TRBV6-5|TRBJ2-2
CASSYSRAGHGELFF
TGTGCCAGCAGTTACTCGAGGGCGGGGCACGGGGAGCTGTTTTTT
>.|TRBD1|TRBV6-5|TRBJ1-5
CASTSLFRDRVIF
TGTGCCAGCACGTCCCTTTTCCGGGACAGGGTCATTTTT
>.|TRBD2|TRBV7-9|TRBJ2-2
CASQRLAGETGELFF
TGTGCCAGCCAAAGACTAGCGGGGGAAACCGGGGAGCTGTTTTTT
>.|.|TRBV19|TRBJ2-5
CASSIDILYRETQYF
TGTGCCAGTAGTATAGACATTTTGTACAGGGAGACCCAGTACTTC
>.|.|TRBV7-8|TRBJ1-2
CASSLVRQSYGYTF
TGTGCCAGCAGCTTAGTTCGACAGAGCTATGGCTACACCTTC
>.|TRBD1|TRBV5-1|TRBJ2-5
CASSLEGARQETQYF
TGCGCCAGCAGCTTGGAGGGGGCCAGACAAGAGACCCAGTACTTC
>.|.|TRBV29-1|TRBJ1-4
CSVGYGHEKLFF
TGCAGCGTTGGTTACGGTCACGAAAAACTGTTTTTT
>.|.|TRBV7-9|TRBJ2-5
CASSPRTQETQYF
TGTGCCAGCAGCCCTAGGACACAAGAGACCCAGTACTTC
>.|.|TRBV2|TRBJ1-1
CASRPGLGIGNTEAFF
TGTGCCAGCAGACCTGGACTGGGGATTGGGAACACTGAAGCTTTCTTT
>.|TRBD1|TRBV18|TRBJ1-5
CASSPGQANQPQHF
TGTGCCAGCTCACCGGGACAGGCCAATCAGCCCCAGCATTTT
>.|.|TRBV14|TRBJ2-1
CASSQEAGQPNEQFF
TGTGCCAGCAGCCAAGAGGCTGGACAGCCGAATGAGCAGTTCTTC
>.|.|TRBV5-6|TRBJ2-5
CASSSYTGQETQYF
TGTGCCAGCAGCTCATATACAGGGCAAGAGACCCAGTACTTC
>.|TRBD1|TRBV5-6|TRBJ2-3
CASSHTGQEHTDTQYF
TGTGCCAGCAGCCACACCGGACAGGAGCACACAGATACGCAGTATTTT
>few|.|TRBV24-1|TRBJ1-1
CATSDPTRNTEAFF
TGTGCCACCAGTGACCCGACAAGAAACACTGAAGCTTTCTTT
>.|.|TRBV6-1|TRBJ1-5
CASSEHDSLGRQPQHF
TGTGCCAGCAGTGAGCACGACAGCCTAGGCCGACAGCCCCAGCATTTT
>.|TRBD2|TRBV7-2|TRBJ2-5
CASSLVAGAWETQYF
TGTGCCAGCAGCTTAGTAGCGGGGGCATGGGAGACCCAGTACTTC
>.|.|TRBV4-1|TRBJ2-3
CASSQERTTRFSTDTQYF
TGCGCCAGCAGCCAAGAGCGGACTACCCGCTTTAGCACAGATACGCAGTATTTT
>.|TRBD2|TRBV29-1|TRBJ2-6
CSVAGGTGANVLTF
TGCAGCGTTGCGGGAGGGACTGGGGCCAACGTCCTGACTTTC
>once|.|TRBV3-1/TRBV3-2|TRBJ1-1
CASSRHRGGQDTEAFF
TGTGCCAGCAGCCGCCATCGGGGGGGTCAGGACACTGAAGCTTTCTTT
>.|.|TRBV19|TRBJ1-4
CASSMTRANEKLFF
TGTGCCAGTAGTATGACCAGGGCTAATGAAAAACTGTTTTTT
>.|.|TRBV2|TRBJ2-2
CASSSTSLGAVNTGELFF
TGTGCCAGCAGTTCCACCAGTCTGGGGGCGGTGAACACCGGGGAGCTGTTTTTT
>.|.|TRBV12-3/TRBV12-4|TRBJ1-1
CASGGGINTEAFF
TGTGCCAGCGGGGGAGGGATCAACACTGAAGCTTTCTTT
>.|.|TRBV11-2|TRBJ2-2
CASSLGPRGITGELFF
TGTGCCAGCAGCTTGGGCCCCCGGGGTATCACCGGGGAGCTGTTTTTT
>.|TRBD1|TRBV6-5|TRBJ2-5
CASSGAPRGETQYF
TGTGCCAGCAGCGGGGCTCCCAGGGGGGAGACCCAGTACTTC
>.|.|TRBV18|TRBJ2-5
CASSLQYQETQYF
TGTGCCAGCTCACTACAGTACCAAGAGACCCAGTACTTC
>.|TRBD1|TRBV24-1|TRBJ1-2
CATSDLAGTGGLGNYGYTF
TGTGCCACCAGTGATTTGGCCGGGACAGGGGGATTAGGTAACTATGGCTACACCTTC
>.|TRBD2|TRBV7-9|TRBJ2-7
CASSSGTSWHEQYF
TGTGCCAGCAGCTCCGGGACTAGCTGGCACGAGCAGTACTTC
>.|TRBD1|TRBV19|TRBJ1-2
CASALGTGLHLYGYTF
TGTGCCAGTGCTCTCGGGACAGGCCTCCATCTCTATGGCTACACCTTC
>.|TRBD1|TRBV5-4|TRBJ1-1
CASSLRQGGAEAFF
TGTGCCAGCAGCTTGCGACAGGGGGGCGCTGAAGCTTTCTTT
>.|.|TRBV19|TRBJ1-2
CASSITTGGSDYGYTF
TGTGCCAGTAGCATTACCACGGGGGGATCGGACTATGGCTACACCTTC
>few|TRBD1|TRBV19|TRBJ1-5
CASSISGGAGGNQPQHF
TGTGCCAGTAGTATCTCAGGGGGCGCAGGAGGCAATCAGCCCCAGCATTTT
>.|.|TRBV11-2|TRBJ1-2
CASSRTLGSGQWENGYTF
TGTGCCAGCAGTCGAACACTCGGCTCTGGACAGTGGGAGAATGGCTACACCTTC
>.|TRBD2|TRBV10-3|TRBJ2-5
CASGGPTQETQYF
TGTGCGAGCGGGGGGCCGACCCAAGAGACCCAGTACTTC
>.|TRBD1|TRBV4-2|TRBJ1-2
CASSQVARGDRAGGYTF
TGTGCCAGCAGCCAAGTTGCGAGGGGGGACAGGGCCGGTGGCTACACCTTC
>.|TRBD1|TRBV19|TRBJ1-2
CASSPAGQGVYYGYTF
TGTGCCAGTAGTCCCGCGGGACAGGGGGTGTACTATGGCTACACCTTC
>.|.|TRBV10-3|TRBJ2-3
CAISGRGGDTDTQYF
TGTGCCATCAGTGGTAGGGGGGGGGACACAGATACGCAGTATTTT
>.|.|TRBV30|TRBJ2-1
CAWSAREQFF
TGTGCCTGGAGTGCGAGGGAGCAGTTCTTC
>.|.|TRBV4-1|TRBJ2-3
CASSQDTGSDTQYF
TGCGCCAGCAGCCAGGACACAGGGTCGGATACGCAGTATTTT
>once|.|TRBV5-1|TRBJ2-7
CASSLEADYEQYF
TGCGCCAGCAGCCTCGAGGCAGATTACGAGCAGTACTTC
>few|.|TRBV12-3/TRBV12-4|TRBJ2-7
CASSSGTLAQQYF
TGTGCCAGCAGCTCCGGGACACTTGCCCAGCAGTACTTC
>.|TRBD1|TRBV2|TRBJ2-2
CASSELTGQGIGELFF
TGTGCCAGCAGTGAGTTAACCGGACAGGGTATCGGGGAGCTGTTTTTT
>.|.|TRBV5-1|TRBJ2-7
CASSLLPGSSYEQYF
TGCGCCAGCAGCTTGCTCCCCGGGAGCTCCTACGAGCAGTACTTC
>.|.|TRBV5-3|TRBJ2-3
CARSRPNSTQYF
TGTGCCAGAAGCCGCCCTAATAGCACGCAGTATTTT
>.|TRBD1|TRBV13|TRBJ2-1
CASSNRGQAYNEQFF
TGTGCCAGCAGCAACAGGGGGCAGGCCTACAATGAGCAGTTCTTC
>.|TRBD1|TRBV3-1/TRBV3-2|TRBJ1-2
CASSSHPGQGSFGGYGYTF
TGTGCCAGCAGCTCTCACCCAGGACAGGGATCCTTTGGCGGCTATGGCTACACCTTC
>once|.|TRBV4-1|TRBJ1-6
CASSPAGTSYNSPLHF
TGCGCCAGCAGCCCGGCCGGGACATCCTATAATTCACCCCTCCACTTT
>.|.|TRBV2|TRBJ1-5
CASGRGNGQPQHF
TGTGCCAGCGGCAGGGGAAACGGCCAGCCCCAGCATTTT
>.|TRBD2|TRBV18|TRBJ2-1
CASSPGLAGLRQFF
TGTGCCAGCTCACCCGGACTAGCGGGGCTCCGCCAGTTCTTC
>.|.|TRBV19|TRBJ1-1
CASSIPQENTEAFF
TGTGCCAGTAGTATACCCCAGGAGAACACTGAAGCTTTCTTT
>.|.|TRBV5-1|TRBJ2-1
CASSLVVGFSSYNEQFF
TGCGCCAGCAGCTTAGTAGTCGGGTTTAGCTCCTACAATGAGCAGTTCTTC
>.|TRBD1|TRBV24-1|TRBJ1-3
CATRLTGDTIYF
TGTGCCACCAGGCTGACAGGGGACACCATATATTTT
>few|TRBD2|TRBV4-1|TRBJ2-3
CASSHRPGGEDTQYF
TGCGCCAGCAGCCATCGACCGGGGGGAGAGGATACGCAGTATTTT